The 20 T cell receptor beta chains presented below share a single source sample, sequenced in a study of T cell clonality in common variable immunodeficiency. Clones were sequenced by immunoSEQ multiplex PCR, and TCRdb holds only the in-frame ones, with some missing. Altogether tens of thousands of clones were found in the sample, and no singletons occur. The sequenced sample was peripheral blood mononuclear cells. All receptors come from a person aged 18-70 years in good health.

This clone was seen at least ten times. Sequencing ends 3 residues short of the CDR3 end; the germline J gene provides the rest. This chain joins TRBV4-1 and TRBJ1-4; 7 bases map to TRBD1. The junction had 6 bases not matched to a gene; V was cut back by 0 bases and J by 8 bases. Germline V gene data show CDR1 as MGHRA and CDR2 as YSYEKL. The CDR3 sequence is 15 residues long. The sequenced part of the CDR3 DNA is TGCGCCAGCAGCCAAGACGGGACAGAGGGGGAAAAA. Protein: CASSQDGTEGEK. The CDR3 as a whole reads CASSQDGTEGEKLFF.

This clone has at least ten counts. The missing CDR3 end, 3 residues past where the read stops, is filled in from the germline J gene. The chain uses TRBV6-2 or TRBV6-3 and TRBJ2-7, with TRBD1 as a possible D gene (6 bases). This CDR3 is built from 13 residues. Per the germline V gene, CDR1 is MNHEY and CDR2 is SVGEGT. Trimming left V 5 bases short and J 1 base short, with 9 bases between. CDR3 amino acids: CASSIRGSYEQYF. CDR3 DNA, as far as it was read: TGTGCCAGCAGTATCAGGGGTTCCTACGAG.

This clone was recorded at least ten times. The CDR3 is cut off 3 residues early in the read; its end comes from the germline J gene. The rearrangement uses TRBV5-1 and TRBJ2-5; D remains unclear. Looked up from germline, CDR1 is SGHRS and CDR2 is YFSETQ. This CDR3 spans 12 amino acids. Trimming took off 5 bases at V and 1 base at J, with 6 bases between the two ends. CDR3 amino acids: CASRAVQETQYF. The CDR3 DNA, read in part, is TGCGCCAGCAGGGCGGTCCAAGAGACC. The full variable domain, rest sourced from reference TRBV5-1 and TRBJ2-5, is KAGVTQTPRYLIKTRGQQVTLSCSPISGHRSVSWYQQTPGQGLQFLFEYFSETQRNKGNFPGRFSGRQFSNSRSEMNVSTLELGDSALYLCASRAVQETQYFGPGTRLLVL.

This clone was picked up many times. The read terminates 3 residues ahead of where the CDR3 ends, so the germline J gene completes it. The V call is TRBV20-1, the J call TRBJ2-1; D gene uncertain. The CDR3 length is 11 residues. V dropped 2 bases and J dropped 5 bases, with 4 bases sitting between them. The germline gives CDR1 DFQATT, CDR2 SNEGSKA (reference sequence). Partial CDR3 DNA: TGCAGTGCTAGACGCGACAATGAG. Translation: CSARRDNE. The whole CDR3 protein reads CSARRDNEQFF.

This clone was seen repeatedly, ten times or more. The read falls 3 residues short of the CDR3 end, and the missing part is taken from the germline J gene. The V and J genes are TRBV18 and TRBJ1-2; 9 bases agree with TRBD1. Germline-derived CDR1 and CDR2 are KGHSH and LQKENI. This CDR3 has 12 residues. The sequenced CDR3 bases are TGTGCCAGCTCTCCTGGACAGGGGGGC. Translation gives CASSPGQGG. The CDR3 in its entirety is CASSPGQGGYTF. Using reference TRBV18 and TRBJ1-2 for the parts outside the CDR3, the full variable domain is NAGVMQNPRHLVRRRGQEARLRCSPMKGHSHVYWYRQLPEEGLKFMVYLQKENIIDESGMPKERFSAEFPKEGPSILRIQQVVRGDSAAYFCASSPGQGGYTFGSGTRLTVV.

This clone was detected only a few times. The read gets to within 3 residues of the CDR3 end, and the germline J gene fills in the rest. This chain joins TRBV2 and TRBJ2-5; TRBD2 might be the D (5 bases). From germline, CDR1 is SNHLY and CDR2 FYNNEI. V was pared by 8 bases and J by 1 base, with 8 bases between. This CDR3 contains 12 residues. CDR3 DNA, as far as it was read: TGTGCCAGCCGCGGACTCCAAGAGACC. It encodes CASRGLQET. The whole CDR3 is CASRGLQETQYF.

Many counts were recorded for this clone. The CDR3 spells CSVSRGLGNTEAFF. CDR3 DNA (partial): TGCAGCGTGTCTAGGGGGCTTGGGAACACTGAA. The chain joins TRBV29-1 to TRBJ1-1; 7 bases map to TRBD1. The read terminates 3 residues ahead of where the CDR3 ends, so the germline J gene completes it. The CDR3 spans 14 residues. Germline V gene data show CDR1 as SQVTM and CDR2 as ANQGSEA. V was pared by 6 bases and J by 1 base, with 8 bases of the junction left unmatched.

This clone was observed many times. The CDR3 end is not reached by the read, which stops 3 residues before it; the germline J gene fills it in. V usage is TRBV30 and J usage is TRBJ1-1, with 7 bases that match TRBD1. The CDR3 is made up of 14 amino acids. Germline CDR1 GTSNPN, CDR2 SVGIG (reference sequence). The V gene end was trimmed by 0 bases and the J gene end by 4 bases; junction bases not matched to a gene: 5. CDR3 protein: CAWSVDRIGTEAFF. The part of the CDR3 DNA that was read is TGTGCCTGGAGTGTGGACAGGATAGGCACTGAA. The full variable domain, with the rest looked up from reference TRBV30 and TRBJ1-1, is SQTIHQWPATLVQPVGSPLSLECTVEGTSNPNLYWYRQAAGRGLQLLFYSVGIGQISSEVPQNLSASRPQDRQFILSSKKLLLSDSGFYLCAWSVDRIGTEAFFGQGTRLTVV.

This clone came up many times. The read gets to within 3 residues of the CDR3 end, and the germline J gene fills in the rest. The rearrangement uses TRBV18 and TRBJ1-5; no definite D call. Trimming took 4 bases from V and 3 from J, leaving 13 bases between them. Germline CDR1 is KGHSH and CDR2 is LQKENI. The CDR3 is made up of 15 amino acids. CDR3 loop: CASSLGASTNQPQHF. CDR3 DNA (partial): TGTGCCAGCTCACTCGGTGCGAGTACCAATCAGCCC.

Ten or more counts support this clone. With the read ending 3 residues before the CDR3 end, the germline J gene is used to fill in that end. This chain connects TRBV5-1 to TRBJ2-5, with 13 bases identical to TRBD2. Per germline, CDR1 SGHRS and CDR2 YFSETQ. The CDR3 is 16 residues long. After removal of 2 bases from V and 4 bases from J, the junction contained 5 bases not matched to a gene. CDR3 sequence: CASSFGGLAGIETQYF. Partial CDR3 DNA: TGCGCCAGCAGCTTTGGGGGACTAGCGGGAATAGAGACC. The full variable domain, its missing parts supplied by reference TRBV5-1 and TRBJ2-5, is KAGVTQTPRYLIKTRGQQVTLSCSPISGHRSVSWYQQTPGQGLQFLFEYFSETQRNKGNFPGRFSGRQFSNSRSEMNVSTLELGDSALYLCASSFGGLAGIETQYFGPGTRLLVL.

To note about this clone: Read data end 3 residues before the CDR3 end; the end is taken from the germline J gene. This chain joins TRBV5-1 and TRBJ2-7; D is possibly TRBD2 (6 bases). Between the trimmed V and J ends, which lost 3 bases and 6 bases, there was a span of 22 bases. CDR1 is SGHRS, CDR2 YFSETQ, per germline. This CDR3 is built from 16 residues. CDR3 bases read: TGCGCCAGCAGCTCTCTTGGGGGGACCGTTAATGGCGAG. Translating it yields CASSSLGGTVNGE. The CDR3 in its entirety is CASSSLGGTVNGEQYF.

This clone was counted at least ten times. The read ends 3 residues before the CDR3 terminus; that terminus is restored from the germline J gene. The chain is built from TRBV7-8 and TRBJ2-1; 13 bases agree with TRBD2. CDR1 and CDR2 from the germline V gene are SGHVS and FQNEAQ. The CDR3 runs to 18 residues. Trimming cost V 5 bases and J 2 bases; bases outside gene matches: 9. This chain's CDR3 is CASSISGTSGVTYNEQFF. The part of the CDR3 DNA that was read is TGTGCCAGCAGCATCTCCGGGACTAGCGGGGTCACCTACAATGAG. Based on the CDR3 plus reference TRBV7-8 and TRBJ2-1, the full variable domain is GAGVSQSPRYKVAKRGQDVALRCDPISGHVSLFWYQQALGQGPEFLTYFQNEAQLDKSGLPSDRFFAERPEGSVSTLKIQRTQQEDSAVYLCASSISGTSGVTYNEQFFGPGTRLTVL.

This clone was recorded at least ten times. The read terminates 3 residues before the CDR3 end, so the remaining end is supplied by the germline J gene. The V gene is TRBV2, the J gene TRBJ2-6, with D uncertain. Germline-derived CDR1 and CDR2 are SNHLY and FYNNEI. V shed 10 bases and J shed 1 base, with 8 bases lying between them. The CDR3 covers 13 residues. CDR3 sequence: CANDMSGANVLTF. The sequenced part of the CDR3 DNA is TGTGCCAATGACATGTCTGGGGCCAACGTC.

This clone was observed at least ten times. The read ends 3 residues early relative to the CDR3; the germline J gene fills the gap. This chain joins TRBV5-1 and TRBJ1-4; 10 nucleotides match TRBD1. Per the germline V gene, CDR1 is SGHRS and CDR2 is YFSETQ. This CDR3 region has 14 residues. The V segment lost 3 bases and the J segment 8 bases; nucleotides outside the gene matches: 4. CDR3: CASSWTGGDEKLFF. The covered CDR3 bases are TGCGCCAGCAGCTGGACAGGGGGAGACGAAAAA.

At least ten counts were recorded for this clone. This chain's CDR3 is CSARGLAGESDEQFF. The DNA read from the CDR3 is TGCAGTGCTAGGGGACTAGCGGGAGAATCCGATGAG. The chain has TRBV20-1 and TRBJ2-1, with 14 positions matching TRBD2. With the read ending 3 residues before the CDR3 end, the germline J gene is used to fill in that end. V lost 3 bases and J lost 8; bases outside the gene matches: 6. CDR1 and CDR2 from the germline V gene are DFQATT and SNEGSKA (reference sequence). CDR3 length: 15 residues.

This clone was seen repeatedly, ten times or more. Read sequence stops 3 residues before the CDR3 end, and the germline J gene provides the missing end. This chain links TRBV13 with TRBJ2-3; 9 bases line up with TRBD2. This CDR3 has 16 amino acids. Trimming cost V 5 bases and J 2 bases; bases outside gene matches: 8. Germline V gene sequence: CDR1 PRHDT, CDR2 FYEKMQ (reference sequence). Incomplete CDR3 DNA: TGTGCCAGCAGCACGACGACTAGCGGAGCCACAGATACG. It translates to CASSTTTSGATDT. The whole CDR3 sequence reads CASSTTTSGATDTQYF.

At least ten counts were recorded for this clone. The read finishes 3 residues shy of the CDR3 end, and the germline J gene is used to complete it. V usage is TRBV6-2 or TRBV6-3 and J usage is TRBJ2-7, with 10 bases identical to TRBD2. There are 15 residues in the CDR3. Germline assignment: CDR1 MNHEY and CDR2 SVGEGT. After removal of 7 bases from V and 4 bases from J, the junction contained 10 bases not matched to a gene. CDR3 residues: CASTLAGDGGYEQYF. The sequenced part of the CDR3 DNA is TGTGCCAGCACCCTAGCGGGAGACGGCGGGTACGAG.

This clone occurred many times. Coverage ceases 3 residues before the CDR3 finishes, and the germline J gene fills in the end. The chain recombines TRBV7-6 with TRBJ2-3; 9 bases align to TRBD2. Germline CDR1 and CDR2: SGHVS and FNYEAQ. J was trimmed by 4 bases and V by 5 bases; bases with no gene match: 10. CDR3 length: 16 residues. Partial CDR3 DNA: TGTGCCAGCAGCGAGCTTGGGACTAGCATCGCAGATACG. Translated: CASSELGTSIADT. The entire CDR3 protein is CASSELGTSIADTQYF.

This clone has ten or more counts. The CDR3 is cut off 3 residues early in the read; its end comes from the germline J gene. J is TRBJ2-5 and V is TRBV7-2, with TRBD2 matching over 10 bases. This CDR3 is 15 amino acids long. V was clipped by 2 bases and J by 4 bases; unmatched bases: 4. Germline V gene sequence: CDR1 SGHTA, CDR2 FQGNSA. CDR3 bases read: TGTGCCAGCAGCTTACGGCTAGCGGGAGCAGAGACC. Amino acid sequence: CASSLRLAGAET. The whole CDR3 protein reads CASSLRLAGAETQYF.

There are many counts of this clone. The CDR3 end falls 3 residues outside the read, so it is completed with the germline J gene. The V and J genes are TRBV27 and TRBJ1-5, with a weak D call TRBD1 (5 bases). Germline CDR1 MNHEY, CDR2 SMNVEV (reference sequence). V shed 0 bases and J shed 6 bases, with 12 bases lying between them. There are 15 residues in the CDR3. This CDR3 is CASSLSAGQTQPQHF. CDR3 DNA (partial): TGTGCCAGCAGTTTATCAGCAGGGCAGACTCAGCCC.